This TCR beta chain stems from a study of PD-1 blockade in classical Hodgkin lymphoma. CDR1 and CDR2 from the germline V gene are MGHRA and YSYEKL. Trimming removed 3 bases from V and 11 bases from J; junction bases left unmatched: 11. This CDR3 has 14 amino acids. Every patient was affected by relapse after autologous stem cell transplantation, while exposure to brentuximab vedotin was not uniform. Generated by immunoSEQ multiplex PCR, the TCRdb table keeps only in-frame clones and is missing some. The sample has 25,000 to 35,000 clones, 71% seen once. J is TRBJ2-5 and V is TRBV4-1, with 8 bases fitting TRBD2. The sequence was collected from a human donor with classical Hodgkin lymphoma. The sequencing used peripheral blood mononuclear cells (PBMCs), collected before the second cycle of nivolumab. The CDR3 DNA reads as TGCGCCAGCAGCCATCGGGGGGGCTGGGGTGAGCAGTACTTC. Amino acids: CASSHRGGWGEQYF.